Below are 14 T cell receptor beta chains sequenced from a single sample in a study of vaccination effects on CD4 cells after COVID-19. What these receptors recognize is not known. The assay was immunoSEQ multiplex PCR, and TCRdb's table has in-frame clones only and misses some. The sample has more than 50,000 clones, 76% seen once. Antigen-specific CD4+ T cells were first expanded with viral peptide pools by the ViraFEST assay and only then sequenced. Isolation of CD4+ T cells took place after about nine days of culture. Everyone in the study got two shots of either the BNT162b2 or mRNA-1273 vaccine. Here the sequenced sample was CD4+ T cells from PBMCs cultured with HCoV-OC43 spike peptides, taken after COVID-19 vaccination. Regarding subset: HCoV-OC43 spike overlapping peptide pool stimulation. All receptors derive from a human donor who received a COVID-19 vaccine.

This CDR3 reads CASSFRRVTSTDTQYF. The CDR3 region has the DNA TGTGCCAGCAGCTTCAGGCGGGTGACTAGCACAGATACGCAGTATTTT. The chain has TRBV7-2 and TRBJ2-3, with a weak D call TRBD2 (5 bases). This CDR3 contains 16 residues. The germline V and J ends were trimmed by 3 bases and 0 bases, with 13 bases remaining between them. Per germline, CDR1 SGHTA and CDR2 FQGNSA.

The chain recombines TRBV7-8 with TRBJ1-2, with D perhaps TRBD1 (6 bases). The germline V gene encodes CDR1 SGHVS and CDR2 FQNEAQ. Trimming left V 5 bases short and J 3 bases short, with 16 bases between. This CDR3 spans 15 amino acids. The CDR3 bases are TGTGCCAGCAGCAAAATGGGGGGCGCCGACTATGGCTACACCTTC. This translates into CASSKMGGADYGYTF.

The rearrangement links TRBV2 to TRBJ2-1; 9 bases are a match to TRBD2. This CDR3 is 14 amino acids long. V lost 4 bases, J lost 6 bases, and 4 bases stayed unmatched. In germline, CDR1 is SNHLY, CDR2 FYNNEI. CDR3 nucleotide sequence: TGTGCCAGCAGTGCTAGCGGGGTTACCAATGAGCAGTTCTTC. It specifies CASSASGVTNEQFF. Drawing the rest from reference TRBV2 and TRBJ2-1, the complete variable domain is EPEVTQTPSHQVTQMGQEVILRCVPISNHLYFYWYRQILGQKVEFLVSFYNNEISEKSEIFDDQFSVERPDGSNFTLKIRSTKLEDSAMYFCASSASGVTNEQFFGPGTRLTVL.

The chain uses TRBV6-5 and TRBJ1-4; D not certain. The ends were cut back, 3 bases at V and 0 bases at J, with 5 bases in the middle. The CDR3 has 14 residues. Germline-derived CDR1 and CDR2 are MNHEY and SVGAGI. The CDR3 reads CASSYTATNEKLFF. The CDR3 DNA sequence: TGTGCCAGCAGTTATACAGCAACTAATGAAAAACTGTTTTTT.

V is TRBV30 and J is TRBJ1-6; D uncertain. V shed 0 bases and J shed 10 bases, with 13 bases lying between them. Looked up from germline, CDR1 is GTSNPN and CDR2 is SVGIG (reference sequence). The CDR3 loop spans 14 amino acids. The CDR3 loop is CAWSVANSASPLHF. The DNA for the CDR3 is TGTGCCTGGAGTGTAGCCAATAGCGCATCACCCCTCCACTTT.

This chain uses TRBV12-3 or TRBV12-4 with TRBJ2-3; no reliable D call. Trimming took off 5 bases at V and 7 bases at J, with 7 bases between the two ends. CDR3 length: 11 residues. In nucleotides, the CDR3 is TGTGCCAGCAGTCTGGGGAATACGCAGTATTTT. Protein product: CASSLGNTQYF.

In nucleotides, the CDR3 is TGTGCCAGCAGTCCGCCCGGGGCATATTCACCCCTCCACTTT. Protein sequence: CASSPPGAYSPLHF. This chain joins TRBV28 and TRBJ1-6; D is perhaps TRBD1 (5 bases). V was pared by 5 bases and J by 8 bases, with 13 bases between. The CDR3 consists of 14 residues. Germline CDR1 reads MDHEN; CDR2 reads SYDVKM.

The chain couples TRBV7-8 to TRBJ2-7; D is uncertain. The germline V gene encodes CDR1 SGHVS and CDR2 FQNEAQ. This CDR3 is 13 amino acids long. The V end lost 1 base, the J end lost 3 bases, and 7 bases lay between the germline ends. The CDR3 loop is CASSLGPNYEQYV. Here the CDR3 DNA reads TGTGCCAGCAGCTTAGGACCAAACTACGAGCAGTACGTC.

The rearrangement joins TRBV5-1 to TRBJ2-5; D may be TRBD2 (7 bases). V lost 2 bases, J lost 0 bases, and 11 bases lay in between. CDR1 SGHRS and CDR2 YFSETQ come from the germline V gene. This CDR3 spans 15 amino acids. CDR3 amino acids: CASSFGRGHQETQYF. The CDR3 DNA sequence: TGCGCCAGCAGCTTTGGGCGGGGGCACCAAGAGACCCAGTACTTC.

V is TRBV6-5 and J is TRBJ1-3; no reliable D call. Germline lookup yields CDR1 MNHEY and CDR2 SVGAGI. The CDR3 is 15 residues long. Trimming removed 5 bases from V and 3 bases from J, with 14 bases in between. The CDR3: CASSRATTDGNTIYF. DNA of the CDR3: TGTGCCAGCAGTAGGGCGACTACGGATGGAAACACCATATATTTT.

The CDR3 protein is CATSEGRAGTEAFF. The CDR3 DNA sequence: TGTGCCACCAGTGAGGGCAGGGCAGGGACTGAAGCTTTCTTT. The rearrangement joins TRBV24-1 to TRBJ1-1; tentative D call: TRBD1 (5 bases). V was cut by 4 bases and J by 5 bases, with 13 bases left in between. Per the germline V gene, CDR1 is KGHDR and CDR2 is SFDVKD. The CDR3 has 14 residues.

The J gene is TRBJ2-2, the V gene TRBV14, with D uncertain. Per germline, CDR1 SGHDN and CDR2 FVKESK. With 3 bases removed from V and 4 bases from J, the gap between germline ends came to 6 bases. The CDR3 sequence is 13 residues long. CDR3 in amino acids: CASSHQPTGELFF. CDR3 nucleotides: TGTGCCAGCAGCCATCAGCCCACCGGGGAGCTGTTTTTT.

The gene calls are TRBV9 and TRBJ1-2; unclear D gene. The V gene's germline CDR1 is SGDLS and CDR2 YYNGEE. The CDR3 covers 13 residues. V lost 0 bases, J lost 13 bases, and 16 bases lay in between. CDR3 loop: CASSVDDRRRPTF. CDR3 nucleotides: TGTGCCAGCAGCGTAGACGATCGCCGCCGCCCCACCTTC.

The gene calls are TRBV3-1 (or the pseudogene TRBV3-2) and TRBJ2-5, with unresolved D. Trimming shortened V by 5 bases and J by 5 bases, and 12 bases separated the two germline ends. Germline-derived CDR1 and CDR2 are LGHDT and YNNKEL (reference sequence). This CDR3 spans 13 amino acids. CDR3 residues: CASSNGLRETQYF. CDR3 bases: TGTGCCAGCAGCAACGGCCTTCGGGAGACCCAGTACTTC.